This T cell receptor beta chain was sequenced in a study of OX40 agonist ivuxolimab in advanced cancers. About the research overall: Mean age about 60 years, range about 23 to 80; just over 80% male.

As regards this clone: Its antigen is currently unknown.

The CDR3 is made up of 13 amino acids. V was pared by 4 bases and J by 1 base, with 7 bases between. Germline loops: CDR1 SEHNR, CDR2 FQNEAQ (reference sequence). TCRdb's table, derived via immunoSEQ multiplex PCR, lists solely in-frame clones and lacks some. Found here are around 74,000 clones, 85% of them singletons; the top ten hold 0.65% to 0.8%. Study-wide findings and caveats: Partial responders dosed at 0.1-3.0 mg/kg displayed clonal expansion ranking among the lowest. Determination of antigen specificity was not performed for the expanded peripheral T cells.

This sequence joins TRBV7-9 and TRBJ1-2; D might be TRBD1 (5 bases). The TCR sequence derives from an adult with an advanced solid tumor such as melanoma, head and neck, liver or kidney cancer. The sequencing here drew on CD4+ or CD8+ T cells sorted from blood, taken in a trial of the OX40 agonist ivuxolimab. This chain's CDR3 is CASSSGGNYGYTF. The CDR3, as DNA: TGTGCCAGCAGCTCTGGGGGTAACTATGGCTACACCTTC.